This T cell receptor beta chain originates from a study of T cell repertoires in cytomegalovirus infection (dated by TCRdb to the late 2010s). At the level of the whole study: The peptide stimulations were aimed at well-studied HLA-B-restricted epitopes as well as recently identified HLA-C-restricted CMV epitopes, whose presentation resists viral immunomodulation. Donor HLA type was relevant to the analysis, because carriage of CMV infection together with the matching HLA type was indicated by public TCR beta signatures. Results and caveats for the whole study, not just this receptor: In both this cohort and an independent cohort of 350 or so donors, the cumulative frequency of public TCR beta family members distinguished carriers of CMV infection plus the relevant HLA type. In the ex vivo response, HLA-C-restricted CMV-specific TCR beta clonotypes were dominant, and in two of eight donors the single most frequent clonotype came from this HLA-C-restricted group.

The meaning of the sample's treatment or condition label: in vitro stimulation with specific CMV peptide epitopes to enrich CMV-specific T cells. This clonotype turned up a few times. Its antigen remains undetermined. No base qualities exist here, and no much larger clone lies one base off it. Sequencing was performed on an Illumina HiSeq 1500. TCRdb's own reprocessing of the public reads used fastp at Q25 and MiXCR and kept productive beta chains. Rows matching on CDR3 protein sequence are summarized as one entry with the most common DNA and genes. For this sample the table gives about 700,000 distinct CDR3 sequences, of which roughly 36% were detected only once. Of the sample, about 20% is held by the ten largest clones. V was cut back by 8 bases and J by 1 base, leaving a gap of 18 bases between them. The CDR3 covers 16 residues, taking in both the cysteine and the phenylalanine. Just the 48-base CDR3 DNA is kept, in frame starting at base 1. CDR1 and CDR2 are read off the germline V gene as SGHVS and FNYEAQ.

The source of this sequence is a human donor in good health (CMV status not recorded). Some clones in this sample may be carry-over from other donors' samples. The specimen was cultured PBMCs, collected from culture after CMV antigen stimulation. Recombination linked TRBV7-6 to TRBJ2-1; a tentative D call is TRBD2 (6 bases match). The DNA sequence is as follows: TGTGCCAGCCTTCCCCGGGACTTCGAGTCCTACAATGAGCAGTTCTTC. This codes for CASLPRDFESYNEQFF.